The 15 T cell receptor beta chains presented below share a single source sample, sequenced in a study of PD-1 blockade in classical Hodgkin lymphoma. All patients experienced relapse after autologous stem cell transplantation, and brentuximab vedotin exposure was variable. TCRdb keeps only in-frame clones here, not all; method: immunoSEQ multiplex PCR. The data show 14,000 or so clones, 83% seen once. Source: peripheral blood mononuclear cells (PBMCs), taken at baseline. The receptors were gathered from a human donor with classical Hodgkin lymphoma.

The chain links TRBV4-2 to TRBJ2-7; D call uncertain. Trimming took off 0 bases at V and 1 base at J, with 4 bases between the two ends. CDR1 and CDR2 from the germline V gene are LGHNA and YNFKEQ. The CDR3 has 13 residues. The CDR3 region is CASSQEDSYEQYF. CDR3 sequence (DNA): TGTGCCAGCAGCCAAGAAGATTCCTACGAGCAGTACTTC.

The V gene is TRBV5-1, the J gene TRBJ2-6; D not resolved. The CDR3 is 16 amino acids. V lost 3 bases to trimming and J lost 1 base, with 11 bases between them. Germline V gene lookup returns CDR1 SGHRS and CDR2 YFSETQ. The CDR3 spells CASSSALGSGANVLTF. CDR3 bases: TGCGCCAGCAGCTCGGCTCTGGGGTCTGGGGCCAACGTCCTGACTTTC. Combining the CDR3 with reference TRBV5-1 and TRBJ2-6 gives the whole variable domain KAGVTQTPRYLIKTRGQQVTLSCSPISGHRSVSWYQQTPGQGLQFLFEYFSETQRNKGNFPGRFSGRQFSNSRSEMNVSTLELGDSALYLCASSSALGSGANVLTFGAGSRLTVL.

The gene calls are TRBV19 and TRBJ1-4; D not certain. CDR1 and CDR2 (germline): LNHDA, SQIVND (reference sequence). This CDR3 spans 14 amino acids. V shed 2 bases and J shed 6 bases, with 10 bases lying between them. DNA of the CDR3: TGTGCCAGTAGTATACAGAGACATGATGAAAAACTGTTTTTT. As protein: CASSIQRHDEKLFF.

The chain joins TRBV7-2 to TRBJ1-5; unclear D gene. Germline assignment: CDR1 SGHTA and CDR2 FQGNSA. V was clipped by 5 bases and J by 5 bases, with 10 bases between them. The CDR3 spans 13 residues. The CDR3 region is CASSPARDQPQHF. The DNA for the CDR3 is TGTGCCAGCAGCCCTGCGAGGGATCAGCCCCAGCATTTT. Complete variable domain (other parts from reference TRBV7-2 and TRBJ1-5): GAGVSQSPSNKVTEKGKDVELRCDPISGHTALYWYRQSLGQGLEFLIYFQGNSAPDKSGLPSDRFSAERTGGSVSTLTIQRTQQEDSAVYLCASSPARDQPQHFGDGTRLSIL.

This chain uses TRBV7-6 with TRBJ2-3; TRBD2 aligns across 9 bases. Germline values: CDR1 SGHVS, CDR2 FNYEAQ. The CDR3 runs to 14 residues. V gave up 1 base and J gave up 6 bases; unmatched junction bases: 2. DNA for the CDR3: TGTGCCAGCAGCTTAGACGGACTAGCGGATACGCAGTATTTT. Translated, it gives CASSLDGLADTQYF.

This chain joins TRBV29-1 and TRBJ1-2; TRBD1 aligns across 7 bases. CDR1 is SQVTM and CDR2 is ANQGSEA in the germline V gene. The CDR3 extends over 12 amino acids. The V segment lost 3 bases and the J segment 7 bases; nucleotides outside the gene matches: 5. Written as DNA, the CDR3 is TGCAGCGTTGACATACAGGGGAGTGGCTACACCTTC. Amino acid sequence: CSVDIQGSGYTF.

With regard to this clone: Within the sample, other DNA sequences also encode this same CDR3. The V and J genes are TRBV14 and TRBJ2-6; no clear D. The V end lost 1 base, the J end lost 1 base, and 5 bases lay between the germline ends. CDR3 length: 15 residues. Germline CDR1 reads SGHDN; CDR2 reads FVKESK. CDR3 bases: TGTGCCAGCAGCCAAGGGAGTTCTGGGGCCAACGTCCTGACTTTC. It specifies CASSQGSSGANVLTF.

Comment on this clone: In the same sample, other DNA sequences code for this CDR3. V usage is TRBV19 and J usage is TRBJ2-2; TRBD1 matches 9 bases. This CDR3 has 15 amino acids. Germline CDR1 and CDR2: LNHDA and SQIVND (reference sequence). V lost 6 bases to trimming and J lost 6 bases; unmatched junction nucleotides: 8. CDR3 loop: CASRVTGGYPGELFF. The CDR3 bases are TGTGCCAGTAGGGTGACAGGGGGGTACCCCGGGGAGCTGTTTTTT. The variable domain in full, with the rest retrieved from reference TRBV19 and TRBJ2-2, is DGGITQSPKYLFRKEGQNVTLSCEQNLNHDAMYWYRQDPGQGLRLIYYSQIVNDFQKGDIAEGYSVSREKKESFPLTVTSAQKNPTAFYLCASRVTGGYPGELFFGEGSRLTVL.

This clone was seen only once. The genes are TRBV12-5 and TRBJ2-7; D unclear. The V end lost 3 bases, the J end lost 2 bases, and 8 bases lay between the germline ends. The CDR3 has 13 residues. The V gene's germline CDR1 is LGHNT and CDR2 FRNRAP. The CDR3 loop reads CASGLWGTYEQYF. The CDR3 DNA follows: TGTGCTAGTGGTTTATGGGGAACCTACGAGCAGTACTTC.

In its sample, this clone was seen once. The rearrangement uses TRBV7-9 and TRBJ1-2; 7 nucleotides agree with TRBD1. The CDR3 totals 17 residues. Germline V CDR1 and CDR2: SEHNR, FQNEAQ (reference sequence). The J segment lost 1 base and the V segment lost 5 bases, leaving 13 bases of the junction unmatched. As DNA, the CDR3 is TGTGCCAGCAGCCTAGGACAGGCAAGAAGAGTTAACTATGGCTACACCTTC. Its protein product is CASSLGQARRVNYGYTF.

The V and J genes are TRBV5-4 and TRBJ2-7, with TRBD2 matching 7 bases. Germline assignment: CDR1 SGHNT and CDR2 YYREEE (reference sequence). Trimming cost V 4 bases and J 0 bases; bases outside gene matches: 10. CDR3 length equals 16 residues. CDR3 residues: CASSGPAGDFSYEQYF. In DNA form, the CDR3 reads TGTGCCAGCAGCGGTCCCGCGGGAGACTTCTCCTACGAGCAGTACTTC.

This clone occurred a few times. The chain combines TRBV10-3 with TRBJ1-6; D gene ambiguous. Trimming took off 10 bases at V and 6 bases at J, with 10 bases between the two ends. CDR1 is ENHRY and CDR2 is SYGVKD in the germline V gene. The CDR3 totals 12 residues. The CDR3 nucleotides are TGTGCCACCGGACCGATTAATTCACCCCTCCACTTT. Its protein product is CATGPINSPLHF.

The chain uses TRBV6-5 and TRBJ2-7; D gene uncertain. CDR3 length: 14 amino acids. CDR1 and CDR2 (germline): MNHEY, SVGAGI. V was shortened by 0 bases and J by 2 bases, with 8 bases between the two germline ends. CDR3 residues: CASSYSTLAYEQYF. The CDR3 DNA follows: TGTGCCAGCAGTTACTCGACGCTAGCCTACGAGCAGTACTTC.

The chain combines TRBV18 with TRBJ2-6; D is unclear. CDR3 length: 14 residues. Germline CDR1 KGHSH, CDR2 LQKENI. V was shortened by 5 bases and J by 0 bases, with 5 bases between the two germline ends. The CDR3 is CASSGFSGANVLTF. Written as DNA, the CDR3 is TGTGCCAGCTCAGGGTTCTCTGGGGCCAACGTCCTGACTTTC.

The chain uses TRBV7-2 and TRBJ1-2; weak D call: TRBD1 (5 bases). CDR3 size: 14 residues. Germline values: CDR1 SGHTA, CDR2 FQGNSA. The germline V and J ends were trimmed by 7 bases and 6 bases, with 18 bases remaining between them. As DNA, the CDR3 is TGTGCCAGCACCCTGGGGGAGAGAAACAATGGCTACACCTTC. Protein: CASTLGERNNGYTF.